This T cell receptor (beta chain) appears in the sequencing data of a study of blood T cell repertoires in COVID-19. Study-level background: Acute and convalescent COVID-19 specimens originated in the United States, Italy and Spain. PBMCs, B-cell-depleted T cells, or T cells provided the cDNA or gDNA that made up the material.

J gave up 2 bases and V 1 base, and 5 bases lay outside the gene matches. Germline CDR1 MNHEY, CDR2 SMNVEV (reference sequence). The CDR3 is 15 amino acids. Original processing methods: Cell counts per sample came from amplifying reference gene primers. Sequencing used immunoSEQ multiplex PCR; TCRdb keeps in-frame clones, though not all of them. V and J calls and clone size are those listed in that table; D and trimming were worked out from the DNA. The data hold roughly 74,000 clones, with 84% observed a single time. This clone turned up a few times. The source of this sequence is a man between 65 and 85 years old with acute or convalescent COVID-19. The chain couples TRBV27 to TRBJ2-7; 7 bases fit TRBD1. The material sequenced was peripheral blood. The CDR3 nucleotides are TGTGCCAGCAGTTTATTTTTGGGACAGCCCTACGAGCAGTACTTC. This sequence encodes CASSLFLGQPYEQYF.